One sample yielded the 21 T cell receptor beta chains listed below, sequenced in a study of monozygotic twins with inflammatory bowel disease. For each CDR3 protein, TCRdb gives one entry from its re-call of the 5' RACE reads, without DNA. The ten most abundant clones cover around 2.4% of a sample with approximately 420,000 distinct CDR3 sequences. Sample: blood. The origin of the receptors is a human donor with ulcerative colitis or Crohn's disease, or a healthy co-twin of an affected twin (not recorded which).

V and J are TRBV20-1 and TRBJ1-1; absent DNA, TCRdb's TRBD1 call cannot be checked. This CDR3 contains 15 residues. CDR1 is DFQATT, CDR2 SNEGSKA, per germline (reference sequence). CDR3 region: CSATKAGTGNTEAFF.

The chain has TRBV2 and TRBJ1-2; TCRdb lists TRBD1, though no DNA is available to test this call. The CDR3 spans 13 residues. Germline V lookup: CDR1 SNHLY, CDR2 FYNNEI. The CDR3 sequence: CASSDQGYYGYTF. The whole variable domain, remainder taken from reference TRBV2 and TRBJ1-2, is EPEVTQTPSHQVTQMGQEVILRCVPISNHLYFYWYRQILGQKVEFLVSFYNNEISEKSEIFDDQFSVERPDGSNFTLKIRSTKLEDSAMYFCASSDQGYYGYTFGSGTRLTVV.

The CDR3 spells CASSEDVGQGIGGYTF. This chain links TRBV2 with TRBJ1-2; TCRdb designates TRBD1, a call that cannot be tested without DNA. Germline lookup yields CDR1 SNHLY and CDR2 FYNNEI. The length of the CDR3 is 16 residues.

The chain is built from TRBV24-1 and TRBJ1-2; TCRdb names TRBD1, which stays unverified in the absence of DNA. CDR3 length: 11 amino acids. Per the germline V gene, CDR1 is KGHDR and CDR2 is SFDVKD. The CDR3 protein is CATSDRGSYTF.

The CDR3 is CASGRDRERYLTEAFF. The chain carries TRBV7-9 and TRBJ1-1; TCRdb picks TRBD1, but there is no DNA to check that call. Per the germline V gene, CDR1 is SEHNR and CDR2 is FQNEAQ (reference sequence). This CDR3 comprises 16 residues. Filled out from reference TRBV7-9 and TRBJ1-1, the complete variable domain reads DTGVSQNPRHKITKRGQNVTFRCDPISEHNRLYWYRQTLGQGPEFLTYFQNEAQLEKSRLLSDRFSAERPKGSFSTLEIQRTEQGDSAMYLCASGRDRERYLTEAFFGQGTRLTVV.

CDR3 residues: CASSIGGVNTGELFF. The chain uses TRBV19 and TRBJ2-2; absent DNA, TCRdb's TRBD2 call cannot be checked. Germline V gives CDR1 LNHDA, CDR2 SQIVND (reference sequence). The length of the CDR3 is 15 residues.

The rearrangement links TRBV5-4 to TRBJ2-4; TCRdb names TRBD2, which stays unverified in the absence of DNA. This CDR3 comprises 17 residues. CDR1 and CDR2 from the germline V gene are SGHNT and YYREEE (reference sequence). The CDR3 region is CASSLGGAGGPKNIQYF. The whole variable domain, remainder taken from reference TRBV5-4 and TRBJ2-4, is ETGVTQSPTHLIKTRGQQVTLRCSSQSGHNTVSWYQQALGQGPQFIFQYYREEENGRGNFPPRFSGLQFPNYSSELNVNALELDDSALYLCASSLGGAGGPKNIQYFGAGTRLSVL.

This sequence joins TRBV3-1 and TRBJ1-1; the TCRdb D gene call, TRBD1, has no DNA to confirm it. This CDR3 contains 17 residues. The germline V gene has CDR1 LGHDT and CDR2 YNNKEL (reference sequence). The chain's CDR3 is CASSQVRVTKGGTEAFF.

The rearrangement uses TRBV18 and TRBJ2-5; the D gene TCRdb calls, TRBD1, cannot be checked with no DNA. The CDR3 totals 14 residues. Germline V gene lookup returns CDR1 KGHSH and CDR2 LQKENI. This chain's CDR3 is CASADRAFGETQYF.

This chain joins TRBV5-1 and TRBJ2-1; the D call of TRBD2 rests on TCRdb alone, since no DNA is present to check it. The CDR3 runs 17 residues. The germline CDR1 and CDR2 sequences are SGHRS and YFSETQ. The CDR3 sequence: CASSPHALAGGSDEQFF. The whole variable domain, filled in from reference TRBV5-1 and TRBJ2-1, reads KAGVTQTPRYLIKTRGQQVTLSCSPISGHRSVSWYQQTPGQGLQFLFEYFSETQRNKGNFPGRFSGRQFSNSRSEMNVSTLELGDSALYLCASSPHALAGGSDEQFFGPGTRLTVL.

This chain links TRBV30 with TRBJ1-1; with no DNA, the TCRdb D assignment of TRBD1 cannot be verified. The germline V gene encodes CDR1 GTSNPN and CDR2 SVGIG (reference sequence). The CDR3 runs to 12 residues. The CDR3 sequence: CAWSVIRVEAFF.

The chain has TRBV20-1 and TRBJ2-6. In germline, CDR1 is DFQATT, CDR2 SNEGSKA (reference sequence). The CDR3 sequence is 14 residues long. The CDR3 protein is CSALTRSGANVLTF.

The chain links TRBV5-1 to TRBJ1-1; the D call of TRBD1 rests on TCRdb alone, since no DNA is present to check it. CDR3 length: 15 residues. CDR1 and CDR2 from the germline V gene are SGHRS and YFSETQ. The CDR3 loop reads CASSLVGQRISEAFF.

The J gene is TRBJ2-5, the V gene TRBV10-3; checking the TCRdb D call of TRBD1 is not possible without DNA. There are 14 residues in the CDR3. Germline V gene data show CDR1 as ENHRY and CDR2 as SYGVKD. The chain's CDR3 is CAIRAQGGQETQYF.

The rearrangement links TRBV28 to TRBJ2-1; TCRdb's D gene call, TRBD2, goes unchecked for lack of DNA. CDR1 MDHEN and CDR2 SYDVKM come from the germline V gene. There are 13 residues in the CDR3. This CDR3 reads CASRKRGHNEQFF.

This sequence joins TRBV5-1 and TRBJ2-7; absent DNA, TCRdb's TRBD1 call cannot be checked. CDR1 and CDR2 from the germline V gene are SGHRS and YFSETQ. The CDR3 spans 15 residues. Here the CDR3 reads CASSLSGDSNHEQYF.

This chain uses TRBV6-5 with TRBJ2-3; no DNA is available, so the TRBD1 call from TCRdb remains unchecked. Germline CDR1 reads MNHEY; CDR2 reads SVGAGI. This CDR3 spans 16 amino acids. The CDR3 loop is CASSYSAGTPSDTQYF.

The CDR3 here is CASSSGLAGGSWADTQYF. The rearrangement links TRBV5-1 to TRBJ2-3; absent DNA, TCRdb's TRBD2 call cannot be checked. CDR3 length: 18 residues. In germline, CDR1 is SGHRS, CDR2 YFSETQ.

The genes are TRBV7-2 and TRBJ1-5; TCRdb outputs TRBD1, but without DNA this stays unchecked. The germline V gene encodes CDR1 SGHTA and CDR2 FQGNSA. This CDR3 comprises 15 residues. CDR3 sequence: CASSLVGATNQPQHF.

The CDR3 protein is CASQGRPSGANVLTF. The genes are TRBV6-2 or TRBV6-3 and TRBJ2-6; TCRdb returns TRBD2, unconfirmable since there is no DNA. Germline assignment: CDR1 MNHEY and CDR2 SVGEGT. The CDR3 sequence is 15 residues long.

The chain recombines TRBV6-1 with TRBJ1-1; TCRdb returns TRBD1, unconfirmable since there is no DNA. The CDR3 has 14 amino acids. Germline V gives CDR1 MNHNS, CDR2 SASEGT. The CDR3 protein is CASSFTQGSTEAFF.